This TCR beta chain was sequenced for a study of CD8 T cells in ankylosing spondylitis. Whole-study results and caveats: CD8+ disease-linked clones were present at relatively low frequencies in blood. One TCR beta motif, made up of 7 or 8 highly homologous variants, appeared characteristic of ankylosing spondylitis blood. Researchers reportedly found disease-linked clones significantly enriched in matched ankylosing spondylitis synovial fluid.

Quantitative 5'-RACE with molecular barcodes produced the TCR beta libraries. TCRdb ran MiXCR on the 5' RACE reads and lists one entry per CDR3 protein. The sample includes about 540,000 distinct CDR3 sequences, roughly 12% of them seen just once. V dropped 5 bases and J dropped 8 bases, with 10 bases sitting between them. The CDR3 has 12 amino acids. Germline values: CDR1 KGHSH, CDR2 LQKENI. On this clonotype: What it recognizes is unknown.

The material sequenced was blood, either unsorted or a sorted T cell fraction (not recorded which). The origin of this receptor is a male donor with ankylosing spondylitis. This chain uses TRBV18 with TRBJ1-3; D not certain. The CDR3 loop reads CASSAEAYTIYF. CDR3 nucleotides: TGTGCCAGCTCAGCGGAGGCGTACACCATATATTTT.